This passage covers 18 T cell receptor beta chains from one sample sequenced in a study of blood T cell repertoires in COVID-19. Some clones are missing from TCRdb's copy, which holds only in-frame ones; the method was immunoSEQ multiplex PCR. The sample records 300,000 to 400,000 clones, 65% to 90% being singletons. Sequenced: peripheral blood. Source of these receptors: a human donor in a cohort sampled during active COVID-19.

V and J are TRBV3-1 (or the pseudogene TRBV3-2) and TRBJ2-7, with D maybe TRBD2 (6 bases). The CDR3 has 11 amino acids. CDR1 LGHDT and CDR2 YNNKEL come from the germline V gene (reference sequence). With 7 bases removed from V and 4 bases from J, the gap between germline ends came to 8 bases. The CDR3 here is CASTRGYEQYF. The CDR3 DNA follows: TGTGCCAGCACGCGGGGTTACGAGCAGTACTTC.

The genes are TRBV30 and TRBJ2-7; 7 nucleotides agree with TRBD1. V lost 7 bases to trimming and J lost 2 bases; unmatched junction nucleotides: 5. Germline-derived CDR1 and CDR2 are GTSNPN and SVGIG (reference sequence). The CDR3 totals 12 residues. CDR3 loop: CASGQKPYEQYF. For the CDR3, the DNA is TGTGCCTCGGGACAGAAACCCTACGAGCAGTACTTC.

This sequence joins TRBV6-5 and TRBJ2-1, with D possibly TRBD2 on 6 matching bases. The germline V and J ends were trimmed by 2 bases and 8 bases, with 13 bases remaining between them. CDR1 and CDR2 (germline): MNHEY, SVGAGI. CDR3 length: 14 residues. CDR3 amino acids: CASSYGDLGYEQFF. The CDR3, as DNA: TGTGCCAGCAGTTACGGGGACTTGGGGTATGAGCAGTTCTTC.

The gene calls are TRBV7-9 and TRBJ2-7; tentatively, D is TRBD2 (5 bases). The germline gives CDR1 SEHNR, CDR2 FQNEAQ (reference sequence). The CDR3 runs to 15 residues. Trimming shortened V by 5 bases and J by 5 bases, and 19 bases separated the two germline ends. The DNA for the CDR3 is TGTGCCAGCAGCGGCACCGCAATAGCGTCCCACGAGCAGTACTTC. Protein: CASSGTAIASHEQYF. Filled out from reference TRBV7-9 and TRBJ2-7, the complete variable domain reads DTGVSQNPRHKITKRGQNVTFRCDPISEHNRLYWYRQTLGQGPEFLTYFQNEAQLEKSRLLSDRFSAERPKGSFSTLEIQRTEQGDSAMYLCASSGTAIASHEQYFGPGTRLTVT.

The chain recombines TRBV10-2 with TRBJ1-5, with 10 bases that match TRBD1. V trimming: 0 bases; J trimming: 7 bases; junction bases outside the gene matches: 9. The germline V gene has CDR1 WSHSY and CDR2 SAAADI. The CDR3 totals 17 residues. CDR3 amino acids: CASSESTRDRGFQPQHF. The CDR3 bases are TGCGCCAGCAGTGAGTCGACTCGGGACAGGGGATTCCAGCCCCAGCATTTT.

This clone was recorded a few times. The V and J genes are TRBV21-1 and TRBJ2-6; the table calls TRBD1, which could not be checked here. TRBV21-1 is recorded as a pseudogene. This CDR3 has 19 residues. CDR3 region: CASRWAEDRSFSGANVLTF. The CDR3 DNA follows: TGTGCCAGCCGATGGGCGGAAGACAGAAGCTTCTCTGGGGCCAACGTCCTGACTTTC.

V gene TRBV24-1 combines with J gene TRBJ2-7; tentatively, D is TRBD1 (5 bases). V was trimmed by 7 bases and J by 5 bases, leaving 8 bases between them. Germline CDR1 KGHDR, CDR2 SFDVKD. The CDR3 consists of 11 residues. In DNA form, the CDR3 reads TGTGCCACCAGCCAGGGTGACGAGCAGTACTTC. This encodes CATSQGDEQYF.

V gene TRBV5-6 combines with J gene TRBJ2-7, with 9 bases identical to TRBD2. The CDR3 totals 15 residues. Germline CDR1 SGHDT, CDR2 YYEEEE. The junction had 6 bases not matched to a gene; V was cut back by 4 bases and J by 1 base. CDR3 loop: CASSKGLAGSYEQYF. The CDR3 DNA is TGTGCCAGCAGCAAGGGACTAGCTGGTTCCTACGAGCAGTACTTC. Full variable domain (rest looked up from reference TRBV5-6 and TRBJ2-7): DAGVTQSPTHLIKTRGQQVTLRCSPKSGHDTVSWYQQALGQGPQFIFQYYEEEERQRGNFPDRFSGHQFPNYSSELNVNALLLGDSALYLCASSKGLAGSYEQYFGPGTRLTVT.

The CDR3 protein is CASSLVQGALSEAFF. In DNA, the CDR3 is TGTGCCAGCAGCTTAGTCCAGGGGGCACTTTCTGAAGCTTTCTTT. The chain couples TRBV7-8 to TRBJ1-1; TRBD1 matches at 8 bases. V shed 1 base and J 6 bases; nucleotides not matched to a gene: 7. CDR1 is SGHVS and CDR2 is FQNEAQ in the germline V gene. The CDR3 contains 15 residues.

This chain connects TRBV9 to TRBJ1-6; D remains ambiguous. The V and J ends lost 0 bases and 8 bases respectively, with 12 bases between them. Germline V gives CDR1 SGDLS, CDR2 YYNGEE. This CDR3 has 15 amino acids. CDR3: CASSVDGLNYSPLHF. CDR3 DNA: TGTGCCAGCAGCGTAGACGGACTCAATTATTCACCCCTCCACTTT.

This chain joins TRBV27 and TRBJ2-3; possibly TRBD1 for D (5 bases). Trimming left V 6 bases short and J 2 bases short, with 15 bases between. Germline V CDR1 and CDR2: MNHEY, SMNVEV (reference sequence). This CDR3 contains 15 residues. The CDR3 loop reads CASSPQVRLTDTQYF. The CDR3 nucleotides read TGTGCCAGCAGCCCACAGGTCAGACTCACAGATACGCAGTATTTT.

This clone was detected many times. The chain links TRBV4-2 to TRBJ2-6; 12 bases match TRBD2. The V gene end was trimmed by 0 bases and the J gene end by 2 bases; junction bases not matched to a gene: 5. CDR3 length equals 19 residues. Germline V gene lookup returns CDR1 LGHNA and CDR2 YNFKEQ. CDR3: CASSQDASGGAPGANVLTF. CDR3 coding DNA: TGTGCCAGCAGCCAAGATGCTAGCGGGGGGGCCCCTGGGGCCAACGTCCTGACTTTC.

The V call is TRBV12-5, the J call TRBJ2-3, with D perhaps TRBD2 (5 bases). In germline, CDR1 is LGHNT, CDR2 FRNRAP. CDR3 length: 15 residues. Trimming stripped 3 bases from V and 4 bases from J, with 14 bases between. CDR3 DNA sequence: TGTGCTAGTGGTTTCCTCGGACTCAGACCAGATACGCAGTATTTT. It encodes CASGFLGLRPDTQYF.

V is TRBV6-5 and J is TRBJ2-7; 7 bases agree with TRBD1. Germline-derived CDR1 and CDR2 are MNHEY and SVGAGI. CDR3 length: 15 amino acids. V was pared by 2 bases and J by 2 bases, with 6 bases of the junction left unmatched. The CDR3 loop reads CASSYRDSAAYEQYF. The CDR3 nucleotides are TGTGCCAGCAGTTACCGGGACAGCGCGGCCTACGAGCAGTACTTC.

This CDR3 reads CASSLIGGAIGTEAFF. The CDR3 DNA follows: TGTGCCAGCAGTCTCATCGGGGGGGCAATTGGCACTGAAGCTTTCTTT. V is TRBV5-5 and J is TRBJ1-1; maybe TRBD1 (6 bases). V gave up 5 bases and J gave up 4 bases, with 21 bases separating them. The CDR3 has 16 residues. Germline CDR1 SGHKS, CDR2 YYEKEE (reference sequence).

This chain uses TRBV20-1 with TRBJ1-5; TRBD1 might be the D (5 bases). The germline V gene has CDR1 DFQATT and CDR2 SNEGSKA (reference sequence). Deletions cut 3 bases from V and 4 bases from J, with 13 bases between. This CDR3 has 14 residues. The CDR3 DNA follows: TGCAGTGCTAGTGTGGCGGGGCTAAATCAGCCCCAGCATTTT. Translation: CSASVAGLNQPQHF.

The chain links TRBV19 to TRBJ1-2, with D maybe TRBD1 (6 bases). The CDR3 is made up of 13 amino acids. The germline gives CDR1 LNHDA, CDR2 SQIVND (reference sequence). The V gene lost 3 bases and the J gene lost 5 bases, with 10 bases spanning the gap. In nucleotides, the CDR3 is TGTGCCAGTAGTATCGTCGGGACATATGGCTACACCTTC. It is translated as CASSIVGTYGYTF.

This chain uses TRBV2 with TRBJ1-1; TRBD1 agrees at 8 bases. V gave up 7 bases and J gave up 5 bases; unmatched junction bases: 9. This CDR3 has 14 amino acids. CDR1 is SNHLY and CDR2 is FYNNEI in the germline V gene. CDR3 amino acids: CASTGQGVWTEAFF. CDR3 bases: TGTGCCAGCACCGGACAGGGAGTCTGGACTGAAGCTTTCTTT.